The 18 T cell receptor beta chains listed next were all sequenced from one sample in a study of cytomegalovirus exposure and HLA in healthy donors. The assay was immunoSEQ multiplex PCR, and TCRdb's table has in-frame clones only and misses some. The repertoire holds about 330,000 clones, with approximately 90% as singletons. Sequenced material: PBMCs. These receptors originate from a woman aged 18-30 years in good health and CMV-seronegative.

There are a few counts of this clone. The genes are TRBV18 and TRBJ1-2, with 8 bases lining up with TRBD1. With V trimmed by 0 bases and J by 8 bases, 8 bases remained unmatched. Germline V CDR1 and CDR2: KGHSH, LQKENI. CDR3 size: 15 residues. As DNA, the CDR3 is TGTGCCAGCTCACCACCGTCCCAGGGGGCACACGGCTACACCTTC. Its protein is CASSPPSQGAHGYTF.

The V and J genes are TRBV2 and TRBJ1-1, with D perhaps TRBD1 (5 bases). CDR1 is SNHLY, CDR2 FYNNEI, per germline. CDR3 size: 12 residues. V lost 8 bases to trimming and J lost 1 base, with 8 bases between them. CDR3 in DNA: TGTGCCAGCCAGGGCCAGAACACTGAAGCTTTCTTT. Its translation: CASQGQNTEAFF.

Remarks on this clone: Additional DNA sequences in this sample encode the identical CDR3. V usage is TRBV28 and J usage is TRBJ1-2, with D possibly matching TRBD1 (6 bases). The ends were cut back, 5 bases at V and 3 bases at J, with 10 bases in the middle. The CDR3 length is 13 residues. The germline V gene has CDR1 MDHEN and CDR2 SYDVKM. CDR3 bases: TGTGCCAGCAGTCTACAGGGAGACTATGGCTACACCTTC. Protein sequence: CASSLQGDYGYTF.

The chain couples TRBV11-1 to TRBJ2-1, with TRBD2 matching 7 bases. The CDR3 spans 14 residues. Trimming at V came to 3 bases and at J to 4 bases, leaving 3 bases not matched to a gene. Looked up from germline, CDR1 is SGHAT and CDR2 is FQDESV (reference sequence). The CDR3 sequence is CASSFGLGYNEQFF. CDR3 bases: TGTGCCAGCAGCTTTGGACTAGGGTACAATGAGCAGTTCTTC.

V and J are TRBV5-6 and TRBJ2-7; D is possibly TRBD2 (5 bases). The CDR3 covers 14 residues. The ends were cut back, 7 bases at V and 3 bases at J, with 17 bases in the middle. Germline loops: CDR1 SGHDT, CDR2 YYEEEE. CDR3 DNA: TGTGCCAGCTACGTATGGCCGGGGAACTACGAGCAGTACTTC. It encodes CASYVWPGNYEQYF.

The rearrangement links TRBV19 to TRBJ2-7; a possible D gene is TRBD2 (6 bases). Germline V CDR1 and CDR2: LNHDA, SQIVND (reference sequence). The CDR3 has 17 residues. The V gene lost 3 bases and the J gene lost 0 bases, with 18 bases spanning the gap. This chain's CDR3 is CASSIPGTGVGSYEQYF. CDR3 coding DNA: TGTGCCAGTAGTATTCCGGGCACGGGAGTGGGCTCCTACGAGCAGTACTTC.

V usage is TRBV19 and J usage is TRBJ1-1; D is unresolved. V dropped 7 bases and J dropped 0 bases, with 9 bases sitting between them. CDR1 is LNHDA, CDR2 SQIVND, per germline (reference sequence). CDR3 length equals 13 residues. The CDR3, as DNA: TGTGCCAGTAAGACTTCTGTGAACACTGAAGCTTTCTTT. Translation: CASKTSVNTEAFF.

The genes are TRBV10-2 and TRBJ2-7; 10 bases agree with TRBD2. Germline loops: CDR1 WSHSY, CDR2 SAAADI. Trimming at V came to 2 bases and at J to 3 bases, leaving 1 base not matched to a gene. The CDR3 has 14 amino acids. CDR3 sequence: CASSEPSGGYEQYF. The CDR3 bases are TGCGCCAGCAGTGAGCCTAGCGGGGGCTACGAGCAGTACTTC.

The chain couples TRBV6-1 to TRBJ1-5, with D possibly being TRBD1 (5 bases). V was clipped by 6 bases and J by 7 bases, with 16 bases between them. This CDR3 comprises 14 residues. In germline, CDR1 is MNHNS, CDR2 SASEGT. The CDR3 DNA is TGTGCCAGCAGCCCCGCGCAGGGTGACCAGCCCCAGCATTTT. This gives the protein CASSPAQGDQPQHF.

Only a few counts were recorded for this clone. The chain couples TRBV6-5 to TRBJ1-2, with TRBD1 as a possible D gene (6 bases). The germline gives CDR1 MNHEY, CDR2 SVGAGI. The CDR3 loop spans 14 amino acids. V shed 0 bases and J shed 8 bases, with 13 bases lying between them. The CDR3 nucleotides read TGTGCCAGCAGTTACTCCCGACAGGCCCTGGGCTACACCTTC. Translation gives CASSYSRQALGYTF.

The chain links TRBV9 to TRBJ2-5; 10 positions match TRBD2. CDR3 length equals 17 residues. The V gene's germline CDR1 is SGDLS and CDR2 YYNGEE. V lost 4 bases to trimming and J lost 0 bases; unmatched junction nucleotides: 9. Here the CDR3 reads CASSQTGSGGYQETQYF. For the CDR3, the DNA is TGTGCCAGCAGCCAAACTGGTAGCGGGGGGTACCAAGAGACCCAGTACTTC.

The chain is built from TRBV28 and TRBJ2-5; TRBD2 is a possible D gene (6 bases). V gave up 6 bases and J gave up 9 bases, with 14 bases separating them. CDR1 MDHEN and CDR2 SYDVKM come from the germline V gene. CDR3 length: 12 amino acids. This chain's CDR3 is CASRGGVRAQYF. The CDR3 nucleotides are TGTGCCAGCAGGGGGGGAGTGAGGGCCCAGTACTTC.

The V gene is TRBV7-3, the J gene TRBJ2-7; 8 bases align to TRBD1. This CDR3 contains 13 residues. J gave up 4 bases and V 8 bases, and 7 bases lay outside the gene matches. The V gene's germline CDR1 is SGHTA and CDR2 FQGTGA. CDR3 DNA: TGTGCCAGCTCGTCAGGGGGCGGGTACGAGCAGTACTTC. Protein sequence: CASSSGGGYEQYF.

The rearrangement joins TRBV18 to TRBJ2-2; 9 bases are shared with TRBD1. The length of the CDR3 is 16 residues. CDR1 and CDR2 from the germline V gene are KGHSH and LQKENI. V dropped 0 bases and J dropped 5; count of bases not matched to a gene: 4. CDR3 region: CASSPPGQGSTGELFF. The CDR3 coding sequence is TGTGCCAGCTCACCACCGGGACAGGGAAGTACCGGGGAGCTGTTTTTT.

CDR3: CASSGQGGRNTIYF. The CDR3 DNA is TGTGCCAGCAGTGGACAGGGTGGTCGGAACACCATATATTTT. This rearrangement joins TRBV6-5 to TRBJ1-3; 8 bases agree with TRBD1. This CDR3 contains 14 residues. Looked up from germline, CDR1 is MNHEY and CDR2 is SVGAGI. J lost 7 bases, V lost 5 bases, and 7 bases had no gene match.

This chain links TRBV5-6 with TRBJ2-1; D remains unclear. The CDR3 totals 11 residues. Germline lookup yields CDR1 SGHDT and CDR2 YYEEEE. V lost 2 bases and J 6 bases, leaving 3 bases between the germline ends. The CDR3 region is CASSLANEQFF. The CDR3, as DNA: TGTGCCAGCAGCTTAGCCAATGAGCAGTTCTTC.

The chain carries TRBV6-5 and TRBJ2-7; a possible D gene is TRBD2 (5 bases). Looked up from germline, CDR1 is MNHEY and CDR2 is SVGAGI. The V gene lost 6 bases and the J gene lost 2 bases, with 11 bases spanning the gap. This CDR3 has 13 amino acids. The CDR3 nucleotides read TGTGCCAGCAGCGGGGTACCGCCCTACGAGCAGTACTTC. It is translated as CASSGVPPYEQYF.

The chain is built from TRBV9 and TRBJ2-4; D perhaps matches TRBD2 (6 bases). The CDR3 loop spans 17 amino acids. V lost 1 base and J lost 7, with 21 bases in between. Germline-derived CDR1 and CDR2 are SGDLS and YYNGEE. The CDR3 DNA reads as TGTGCCAGCAGCGTATCTAGCGAGCTATTTCCTGGGAACATTCAGTACTTC. Protein product: CASSVSSELFPGNIQYF.